The 14 T cell receptor beta chains in this list originate from one sample, sequenced in a study of T cells after yellow fever vaccination. TCRdb independently ran MiXCR on the 5' RACE reads; one entry per CDR3 protein. The sample has hundreds of thousands of distinct CDR3 sequences, 7% to 9% seen once. The specimen was PBMCs, collected approximately 40 days after the first yellow fever vaccination. Every receptor here comes from a man between 18 and 29 years old who received the YFV17D yellow fever vaccine.

Only a few counts were recorded for this clonotype. This chain links TRBV6-1 with TRBJ2-7; 12 positions agree with TRBD1. Germline CDR1 MNHNS, CDR2 SASEGT. V trimming: 6 bases; J trimming: 4 bases; junction bases outside the gene matches: 7. The CDR3 spans 15 residues. The CDR3: CASREGQGARYEQYV. CDR3 DNA sequence: TGTGCCAGCAGGGAGGGACAGGGGGCGAGATACGAGCAGTACGTC.

The chain has TRBV3-1 and TRBJ1-6; D might be TRBD1 (5 bases). CDR1 and CDR2 (germline): LGHDT, YNNKEL (reference sequence). The CDR3 totals 12 residues. V was trimmed by 3 bases and J by 10 bases, leaving 7 bases between them. CDR3 protein: CASSHTGSPLHF. DNA for the CDR3: TGTGCCAGCAGCCACACAGGCTCACCCCTCCACTTT.

The V call is TRBV7-2, the J call TRBJ1-4; D not resolved. V was pared by 5 bases and J by 3 bases, with 13 bases between. This CDR3 region has 15 residues. Germline values: CDR1 SGHTA, CDR2 FQGNSA. CDR3 in amino acids: CASSQRVQSNEKLFF. The DNA for the CDR3 is TGTGCCAGCAGCCAGAGGGTGCAGTCTAATGAAAAACTGTTTTTT.

The V call is TRBV4-1, the J call TRBJ2-4; no definite D call. Germline lookup yields CDR1 MGHRA and CDR2 YSYEKL. The CDR3 is made up of 13 amino acids. V lost 3 bases to trimming and J lost 7 bases, with 10 bases between them. The CDR3 reads CASSQYSSNIQYF. CDR3 bases: TGCGCCAGCAGCCAGTACTCGTCGAACATTCAGTACTTC.

There are a few counts of this clonotype. The V gene is TRBV5-6, the J gene TRBJ1-5; 10 bases agree with TRBD1. CDR1 and CDR2 (germline): SGHDT, YYEEEE. The V and J ends lost 1 base and 4 bases, in that order; junction bases with no gene match: 8. The CDR3 sequence is 17 residues long. The CDR3 reads CASSLYGTGVTNQPQHF. CDR3 sequence (DNA): TGTGCCAGCAGCTTGTATGGGACAGGGGTCACGAATCAGCCCCAGCATTTT. The full variable domain, in which reference TRBV5-6 and TRBJ1-5 provide the parts outside the CDR3, is DAGVTQSPTHLIKTRGQQVTLRCSPKSGHDTVSWYQQALGQGPQFIFQYYEEEERQRGNFPDRFSGHQFPNYSSELNVNALLLGDSALYLCASSLYGTGVTNQPQHFGDGTRLSIL.

The chain uses TRBV12-3 or TRBV12-4 and TRBJ1-1; D unresolved. V was clipped by 4 bases and J by 11 bases, with 20 bases between them. The CDR3 consists of 14 residues. The CDR3 DNA sequence: TGTGCCAGCAGTTCACCCCGGGATCCTACCGGGGCTTTCTTT. It is translated as CASSSPRDPTGAFF.

This rearrangement joins TRBV12-3 or TRBV12-4 to TRBJ2-7; 8 positions match TRBD1. CDR3 length equals 14 residues. J gave up 7 bases and V 6 bases, and 11 bases lay outside the gene matches. The CDR3 DNA reads as TGTGCCAGCAGCCGCGACAGGGGTCAAGGGGAGCAGTACTTC. Translation: CASSRDRGQGEQYF.

The chain joins TRBV7-6 to TRBJ2-2; D is possibly TRBD2 (6 bases). Trimming took 8 bases from V and 8 from J, leaving 6 bases between them. The CDR3 is 10 amino acids. CDR1 and CDR2 from the germline V gene are SGHVS and FNYEAQ. CDR3 sequence: CASRGGELFF. CDR3 coding DNA: TGTGCCAGCCGGGGGGGGGAGCTGTTTTTT. The full variable domain, its missing parts supplied by reference TRBV7-6 and TRBJ2-2, is GAGVSQSPRYKVTKRGQDVALRCDPISGHVSLYWYRQALGQGPEFLTYFNYEAQQDKSGLPNDRFSAERPEGSISTLTIQRTEQRDSAMYRCASRGGELFFGEGSRLTVL.

The chain employs TRBV7-2 and TRBJ2-7; 7 bases align to TRBD2. Germline V lookup: CDR1 SGHTA, CDR2 FQGNSA. V lost 5 bases to trimming and J lost 0 bases; unmatched junction nucleotides: 7. The CDR3 is 15 residues long. CDR3 loop: CASSLGSGRSYEQYF. Here the CDR3 DNA reads TGTGCCAGCAGCCTGGGTAGCGGGCGCTCCTACGAGCAGTACTTC.

This clonotype occurred a few times. This chain connects TRBV24-1 to TRBJ1-2, with D unclear. There are 11 residues in the CDR3. CDR1 is KGHDR and CDR2 is SFDVKD in the germline V gene. Trimming cost V 2 bases and J 7 bases, with 4 bases left between them. This CDR3 reads CATSDSGGYTF. Here the CDR3 DNA reads TGTGCCACCAGTGATTCGGGTGGCTACACCTTC.

This clonotype appeared a few times. The V call is TRBV12-3 or TRBV12-4, the J call TRBJ2-1, with 9 bases lining up with TRBD1. The J segment lost 8 bases and the V segment lost 7 bases, leaving 9 bases of the junction unmatched. The length of the CDR3 is 14 residues. Written as DNA, the CDR3 is TGTGCCAGCATAGGGACAGGGAGGTCGGATGAGCAGTTCTTC. Protein product: CASIGTGRSDEQFF.

The J gene is TRBJ1-2, the V gene TRBV7-2; D remains unclear. CDR1 SGHTA and CDR2 FQGNSA come from the germline V gene. V shed 2 bases and J shed 8 bases, with 18 bases lying between them. The length of the CDR3 is 15 residues. The CDR3 region is CASSLRGPKTGGYTF. CDR3 in DNA: TGTGCCAGCAGCTTACGGGGTCCCAAGACGGGCGGCTACACCTTC.

This clonotype was recorded a few times. The chain carries TRBV5-1 and TRBJ2-7, with 9 positions matching TRBD1. With V trimmed by 4 bases and J by 6 bases, 11 bases remained unmatched. The CDR3 covers 15 residues. Germline CDR1 and CDR2: SGHRS and YFSETQ. CDR3 nucleotides: TGCGCCAGCAGCGCACCGGGGACAGGGAGCAGCGAGCAGTACTTC. It codes for CASSAPGTGSSEQYF.

The chain uses TRBV12-3 or TRBV12-4 and TRBJ2-1; 7 nucleotides agree with TRBD1. The junction had 14 bases not matched to a gene; V was cut back by 7 bases and J by 8 bases. The length of the CDR3 is 15 residues. CDR3 bases: TGTGCCAGCAACCCCGGGACAGCCTCCTTCGATGAGCAGTTCTTC. It encodes CASNPGTASFDEQFF.